This T cell receptor (beta chain) was sequenced during a study of T cell repertoires in cytomegalovirus infection. Study in general: TCR beta signatures that were public indicated CMV infection and matching HLA type. Study results and caveats: Clonotypes of TCR beta that were HLA-C-restricted and CMV-specific dominated the ex vivo response.

TCRdb recomputed calls from the reads with MiXCR, one row per CDR3 protein. Of 560,000 or so distinct CDR3 sequences in the sample, 16% are singletons; the top ten hold roughly 25%. Remarks on this clonotype: Its target is unknown.

The CDR3 is 14 residues long. Trimming left V 3 bases short and J 5 bases short, with 14 bases between. Sequencing was performed on CD8+ T cells from PBMCs. V gene TRBV12-3 or TRBV12-4 combines with J gene TRBJ2-7; no clear D gene. The receptor was isolated from a human donor in good health (CMV status not recorded). Some clones in this sample may be carry-over from other donors' samples. The CDR3 DNA reads as TGTGCCAGCAGTTTCGGGCTCGGCGGCAACGAGCAGTACTTC. This gives the protein CASSFGLGGNEQYF.